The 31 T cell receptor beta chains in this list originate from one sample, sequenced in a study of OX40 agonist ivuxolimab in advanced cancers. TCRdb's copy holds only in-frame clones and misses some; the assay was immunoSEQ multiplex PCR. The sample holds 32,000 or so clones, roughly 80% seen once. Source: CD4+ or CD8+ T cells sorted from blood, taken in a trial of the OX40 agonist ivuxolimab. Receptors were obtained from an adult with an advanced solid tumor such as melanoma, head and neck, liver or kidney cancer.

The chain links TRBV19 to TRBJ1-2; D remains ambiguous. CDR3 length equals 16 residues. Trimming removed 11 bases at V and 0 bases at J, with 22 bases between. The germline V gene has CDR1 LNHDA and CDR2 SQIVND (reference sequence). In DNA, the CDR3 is TGTGCCGCCCGGTACAACGAGTTGAGAGCTAACTATGGCTACACCTTC. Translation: CAARYNELRANYGYTF. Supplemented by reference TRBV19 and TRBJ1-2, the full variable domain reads DGGITQSPKYLFRKEGQNVTLSCEQNLNHDAMYWYRQDPGQGLRLIYYSQIVNDFQKGDIAEGYSVSREKKESFPLTVTSAQKNPTAFYLCAARYNELRANYGYTFGSGTRLTVV.

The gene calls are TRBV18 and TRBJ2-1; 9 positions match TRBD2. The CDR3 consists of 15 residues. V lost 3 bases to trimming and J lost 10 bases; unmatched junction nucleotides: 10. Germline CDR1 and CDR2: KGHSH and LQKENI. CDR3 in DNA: TGTGCCAGCTCACCTGTGACTAGCGGAGTGACCGAGCAGTTCTTC. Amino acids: CASSPVTSGVTEQFF.

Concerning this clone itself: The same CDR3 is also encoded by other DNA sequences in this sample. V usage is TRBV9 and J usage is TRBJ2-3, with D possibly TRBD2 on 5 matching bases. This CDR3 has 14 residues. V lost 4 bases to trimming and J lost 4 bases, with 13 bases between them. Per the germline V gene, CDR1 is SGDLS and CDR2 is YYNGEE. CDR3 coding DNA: TGTGCCAGCAGCATCCAGTCTAGCTCAGATACGCAGTATTTT. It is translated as CASSIQSSSDTQYF. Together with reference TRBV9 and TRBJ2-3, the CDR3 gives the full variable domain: DSGVTQTPKHLITATGQRVTLRCSPRSGDLSVYWYQQSLDQGLQFLIQYYNGEERAKGNILERFSAQQFPDLHSELNLSSLELGDSALYFCASSIQSSSDTQYFGPGTRLTVL.

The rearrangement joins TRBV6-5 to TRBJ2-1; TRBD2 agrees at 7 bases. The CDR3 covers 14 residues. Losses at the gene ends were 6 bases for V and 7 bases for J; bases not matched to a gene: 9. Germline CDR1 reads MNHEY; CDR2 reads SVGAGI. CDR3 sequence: CASSPRTSTNEQFF. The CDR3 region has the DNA TGTGCCAGCAGCCCGAGGACTAGTACGAATGAGCAGTTCTTC.

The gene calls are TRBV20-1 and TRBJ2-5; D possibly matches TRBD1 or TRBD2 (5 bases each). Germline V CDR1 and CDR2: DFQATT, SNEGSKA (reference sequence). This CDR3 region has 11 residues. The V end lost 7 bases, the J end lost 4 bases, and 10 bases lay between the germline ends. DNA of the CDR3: TGCAGTGAACAGAGGGGAGAGACCCAGTACTTC. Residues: CSEQRGETQYF.

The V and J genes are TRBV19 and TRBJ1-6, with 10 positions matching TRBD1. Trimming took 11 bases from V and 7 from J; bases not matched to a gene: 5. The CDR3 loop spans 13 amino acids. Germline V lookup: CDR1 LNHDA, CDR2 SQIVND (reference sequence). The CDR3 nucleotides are TGTGCCGCCATGGGACAGGGGAATTCACCCCTCCACTTT. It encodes CAAMGQGNSPLHF.

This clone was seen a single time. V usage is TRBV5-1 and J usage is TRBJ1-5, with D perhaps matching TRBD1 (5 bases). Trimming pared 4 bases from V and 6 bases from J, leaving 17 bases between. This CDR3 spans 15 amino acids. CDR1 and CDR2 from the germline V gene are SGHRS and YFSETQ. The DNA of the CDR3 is TGCGCCAGCAGCGCCCGAGGGGAGCCGGGTCAGCCCCAGCATTTT. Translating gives CASSARGEPGQPQHF.

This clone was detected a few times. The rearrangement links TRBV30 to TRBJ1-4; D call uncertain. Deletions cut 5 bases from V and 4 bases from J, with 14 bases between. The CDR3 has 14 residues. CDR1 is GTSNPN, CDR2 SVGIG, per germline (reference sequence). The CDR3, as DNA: TGTGCCTGGGCCCCCCCCGGGTTTAATGAAAAACTGTTTTTT. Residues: CAWAPPGFNEKLFF.

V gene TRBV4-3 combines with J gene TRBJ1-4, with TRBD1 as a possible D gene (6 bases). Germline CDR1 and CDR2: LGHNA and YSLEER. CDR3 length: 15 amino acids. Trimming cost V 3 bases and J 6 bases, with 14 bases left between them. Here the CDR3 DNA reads TGCGCCAGCAGCCACAATGTGGGGGGCGATGAAAAACTGTTTTTT. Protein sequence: CASSHNVGGDEKLFF.

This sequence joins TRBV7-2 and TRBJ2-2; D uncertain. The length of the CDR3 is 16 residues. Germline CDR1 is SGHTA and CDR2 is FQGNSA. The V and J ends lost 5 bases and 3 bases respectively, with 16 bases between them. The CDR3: CASSPRIFLDTGELFF. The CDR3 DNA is TGTGCCAGCAGCCCAAGGATTTTTTTGGACACCGGGGAGCTGTTTTTT.

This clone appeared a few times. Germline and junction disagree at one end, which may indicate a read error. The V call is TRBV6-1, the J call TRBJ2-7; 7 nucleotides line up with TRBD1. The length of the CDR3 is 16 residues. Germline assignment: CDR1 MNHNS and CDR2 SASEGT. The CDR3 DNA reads TGTGCCAGCAGGGAAGAAACAGGGGTTACATCCTACGAGCAGTACTTC. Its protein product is CASREETGVTSYEQYF.

CDR3 sequence reads: CASSPPASQSGNTIYF. CDR3 sequence (DNA): TGTGCCAGCAGCCCCCCTGCGTCTCAGTCTGGAAACACCATATATTTT. The chain carries TRBV7-8 and TRBJ1-3; D is undetermined. CDR1 SGHVS and CDR2 FQNEAQ come from the germline V gene. There are 16 residues in the CDR3. The V end was cut by 5 bases, the J end by 1 base, with 15 bases between. Full variable domain (missing parts from reference TRBV7-8 and TRBJ1-3): GAGVSQSPRYKVAKRGQDVALRCDPISGHVSLFWYQQALGQGPEFLTYFQNEAQLDKSGLPSDRFFAERPEGSVSTLKIQRTQQEDSAVYLCASSPPASQSGNTIYFGEGSWLTVV.

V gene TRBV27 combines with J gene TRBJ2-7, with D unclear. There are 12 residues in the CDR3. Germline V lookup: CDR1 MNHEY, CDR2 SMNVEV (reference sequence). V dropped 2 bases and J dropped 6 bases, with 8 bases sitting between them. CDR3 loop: CASSLNRREQYF. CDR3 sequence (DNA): TGTGCCAGCAGTTTAAACCGTCGCGAGCAGTACTTC.

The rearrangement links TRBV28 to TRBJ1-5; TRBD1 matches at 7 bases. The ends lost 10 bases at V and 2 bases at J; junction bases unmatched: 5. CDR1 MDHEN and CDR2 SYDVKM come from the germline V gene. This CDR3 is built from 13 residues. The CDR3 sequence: CATAGGGNQPQHF. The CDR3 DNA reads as TGTGCCACAGCAGGGGGTGGCAATCAGCCCCAGCATTTT.

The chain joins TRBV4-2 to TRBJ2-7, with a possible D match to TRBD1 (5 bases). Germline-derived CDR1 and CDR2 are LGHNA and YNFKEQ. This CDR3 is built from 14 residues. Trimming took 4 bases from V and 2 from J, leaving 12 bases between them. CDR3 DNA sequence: TGTGCCAGCAGCCGGTCGACAGCAGCCTACGAGCAGTACTTC. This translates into CASSRSTAAYEQYF.

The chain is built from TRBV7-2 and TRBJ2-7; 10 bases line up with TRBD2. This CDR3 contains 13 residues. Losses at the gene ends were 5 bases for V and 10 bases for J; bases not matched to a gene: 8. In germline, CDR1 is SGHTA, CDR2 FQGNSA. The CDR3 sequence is CASSNGLAADQYF. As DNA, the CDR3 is TGTGCCAGCAGCAATGGACTAGCGGCTGACCAGTACTTC.

Written as DNA, the CDR3 is TGTGCCAGCAGCTTAGATTTTTACGAGCAGTACTTC. It codes for CASSLDFYEQYF. The chain combines TRBV7-2 with TRBJ2-7; D remains ambiguous. Germline V CDR1 and CDR2: SGHTA, FQGNSA. V lost 1 base, J lost 4 bases, and 5 bases lay in between. The CDR3 sequence is 12 residues long. The full variable domain, rest sourced from reference TRBV7-2 and TRBJ2-7, is GAGVSQSPSNKVTEKGKDVELRCDPISGHTALYWYRQSLGQGLEFLIYFQGNSAPDKSGLPSDRFSAERTGGSVSTLTIQRTQQEDSAVYLCASSLDFYEQYFGPGTRLTVT.

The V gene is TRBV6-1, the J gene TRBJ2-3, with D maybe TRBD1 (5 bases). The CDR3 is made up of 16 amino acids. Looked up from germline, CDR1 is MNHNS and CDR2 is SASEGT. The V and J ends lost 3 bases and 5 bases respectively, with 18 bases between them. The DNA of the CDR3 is TGTGCCAGCAGTGACTGGGGCGGTCGGTCAGGAGATACGCAGTATTTT. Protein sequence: CASSDWGGRSGDTQYF.

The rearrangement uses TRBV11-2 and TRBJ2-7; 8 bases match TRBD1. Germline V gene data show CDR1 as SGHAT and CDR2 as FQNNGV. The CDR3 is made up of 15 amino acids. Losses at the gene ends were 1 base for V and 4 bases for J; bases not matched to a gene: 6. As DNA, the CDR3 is TGTGCCAGCAGCTTAGTGGCAGGGGGCAGATACGAGCAGTACTTC. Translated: CASSLVAGGRYEQYF.

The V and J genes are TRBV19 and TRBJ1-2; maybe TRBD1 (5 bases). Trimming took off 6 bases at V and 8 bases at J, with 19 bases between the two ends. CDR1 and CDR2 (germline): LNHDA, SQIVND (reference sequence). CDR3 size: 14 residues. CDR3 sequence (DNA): TGTGCCAGTAGCCGCCCGTCATTCAGGGAAGGCTACACCTTC. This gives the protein CASSRPSFREGYTF.

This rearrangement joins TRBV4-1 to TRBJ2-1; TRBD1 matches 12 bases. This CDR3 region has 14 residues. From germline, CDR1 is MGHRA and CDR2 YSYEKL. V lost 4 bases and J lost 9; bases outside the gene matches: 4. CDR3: CASSPRDRGLEQFF. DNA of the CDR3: TGCGCCAGCAGCCCCCGGGACAGGGGGCTTGAGCAGTTCTTC.

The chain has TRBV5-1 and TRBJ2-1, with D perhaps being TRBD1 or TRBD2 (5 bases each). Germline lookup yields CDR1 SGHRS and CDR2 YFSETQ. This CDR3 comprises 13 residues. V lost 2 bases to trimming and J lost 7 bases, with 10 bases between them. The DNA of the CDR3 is TGCGCCAGCAGCTTCGGGACGGTAAATGAGCAGTTCTTC. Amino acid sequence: CASSFGTVNEQFF.

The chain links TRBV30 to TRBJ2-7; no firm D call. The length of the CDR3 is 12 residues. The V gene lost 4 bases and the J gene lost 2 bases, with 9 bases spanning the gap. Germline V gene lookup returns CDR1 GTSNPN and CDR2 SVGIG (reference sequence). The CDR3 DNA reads TGTGCCTGGAAGGTTGATACCTACGAGCAGTACTTC. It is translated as CAWKVDTYEQYF. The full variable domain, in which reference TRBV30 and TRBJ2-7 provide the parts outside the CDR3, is SQTIHQWPATLVQPVGSPLSLECTVEGTSNPNLYWYRQAAGRGLQLLFYSVGIGQISSEVPQNLSASRPQDRQFILSSKKLLLSDSGFYLCAWKVDTYEQYFGPGTRLTVT.

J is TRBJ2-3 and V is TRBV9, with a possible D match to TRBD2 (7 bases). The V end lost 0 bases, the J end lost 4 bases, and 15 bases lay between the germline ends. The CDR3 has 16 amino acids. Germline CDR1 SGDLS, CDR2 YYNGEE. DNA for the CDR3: TGTGCCAGCAGCGTAGGAGGGGGGGGCCTCGCAGATACGCAGTATTTT. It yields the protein CASSVGGGGLADTQYF. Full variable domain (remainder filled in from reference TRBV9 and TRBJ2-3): DSGVTQTPKHLITATGQRVTLRCSPRSGDLSVYWYQQSLDQGLQFLIQYYNGEERAKGNILERFSAQQFPDLHSELNLSSLELGDSALYFCASSVGGGGLADTQYFGPGTRLTVL.

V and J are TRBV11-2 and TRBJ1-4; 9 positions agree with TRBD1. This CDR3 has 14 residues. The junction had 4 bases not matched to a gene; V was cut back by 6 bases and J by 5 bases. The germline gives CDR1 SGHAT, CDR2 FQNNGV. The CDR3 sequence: CASSLGQGNEKLFF. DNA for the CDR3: TGTGCCAGCAGTTTGGGACAGGGAAATGAAAAACTGTTTTTT.

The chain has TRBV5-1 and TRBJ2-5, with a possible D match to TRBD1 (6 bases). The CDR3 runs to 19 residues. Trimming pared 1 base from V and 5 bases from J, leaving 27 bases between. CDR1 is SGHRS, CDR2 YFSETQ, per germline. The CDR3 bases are TGCGCCAGCAGCTTGAATCTGGACAGAGCCTCACTCTCTATGGAGACCCAGTACTTC. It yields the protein CASSLNLDRASLSMETQYF.

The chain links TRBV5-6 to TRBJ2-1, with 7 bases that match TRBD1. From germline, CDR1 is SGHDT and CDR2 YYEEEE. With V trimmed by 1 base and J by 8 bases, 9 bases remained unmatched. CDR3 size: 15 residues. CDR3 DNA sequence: TGTGCCAGCAGCTTGTTCGACAGGGATTTCTATGAGCAGTTCTTC. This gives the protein CASSLFDRDFYEQFF.

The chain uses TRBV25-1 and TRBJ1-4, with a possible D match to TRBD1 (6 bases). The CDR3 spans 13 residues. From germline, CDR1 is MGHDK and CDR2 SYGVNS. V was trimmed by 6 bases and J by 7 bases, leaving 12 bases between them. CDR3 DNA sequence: TGTGCCAGCAGCGGGGGGGCAAGTGAAAAACTGTTTTTT. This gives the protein CASSGGASEKLFF.

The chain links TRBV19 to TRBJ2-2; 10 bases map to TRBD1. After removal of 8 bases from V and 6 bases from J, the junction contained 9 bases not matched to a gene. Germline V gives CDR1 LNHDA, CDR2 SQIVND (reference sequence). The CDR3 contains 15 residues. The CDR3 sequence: CASGVPGTGAGELFF. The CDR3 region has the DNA TGTGCCAGTGGAGTACCCGGGACAGGGGCCGGGGAGCTGTTTTTT. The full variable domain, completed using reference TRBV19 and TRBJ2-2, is DGGITQSPKYLFRKEGQNVTLSCEQNLNHDAMYWYRQDPGQGLRLIYYSQIVNDFQKGDIAEGYSVSREKKESFPLTVTSAQKNPTAFYLCASGVPGTGAGELFFGEGSRLTVL.

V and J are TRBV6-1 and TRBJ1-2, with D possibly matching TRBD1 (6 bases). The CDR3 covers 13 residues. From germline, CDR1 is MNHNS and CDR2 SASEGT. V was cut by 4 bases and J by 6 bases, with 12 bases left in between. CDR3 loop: CASSGQGPDGYTF. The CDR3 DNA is TGTGCCAGCAGTGGGCAGGGGCCAGATGGCTACACCTTC.

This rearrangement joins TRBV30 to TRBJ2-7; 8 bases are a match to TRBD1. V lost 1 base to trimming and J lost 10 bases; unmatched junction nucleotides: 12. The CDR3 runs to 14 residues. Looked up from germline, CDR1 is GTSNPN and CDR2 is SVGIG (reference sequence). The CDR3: CAWSASRGPSNQYF. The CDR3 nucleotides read TGTGCCTGGAGTGCGTCCAGGGGGCCTTCCAATCAGTACTTC.